The rows below give T cell receptor beta chains drawn from one sample of a study of T cell responses to AZD1222 COVID-19 vaccine. Some clones are missing from TCRdb's copy, which holds only in-frame ones; the method was immunoSEQ multiplex PCR. The table has 150,000 to 200,000 clones, less than 90% seen once. The specimen comprised peripheral blood, sampled on day 0 of AZD1222 vaccination. The source is an adult in good health. Both conserved end residues are trimmed from each CDR3.

>TRBV30|TRBJ1-6
AWALLQDPNSPLH
>TRBV5-1|TRBJ1-3
ASRTTDSGNTIY
>TRBV7-6|TRBJ1-5
ASSLEGTGNQPQH
>TRBV3-1/TRBV3-2|TRBJ1-1
ASSRLNTEAF
>TRBV5-4|TRBJ1-4
ASSPMGGNEKLF
>TRBV3-1/TRBV3-2|TRBJ1-2
ASSQGLQGASYGYT
>TRBV7-3|TRBJ1-3
ASSQGTGNTIY
>TRBV28|TRBJ2-5
ASSPSAGGEETQY
>TRBV5-3|TRBJ1-2
ARSLEGRGFSGYT
>TRBV6-6|TRBJ2-5
ASSSERDLMGGTQY
>TRBV30|TRBJ2-5
ACWGQGAAETQY
>TRBV5-4|TRBJ2-3
ASSASLGSVGSDTQY
>TRBV2|TRBJ1-1
ASRSQGNTEAF
>TRBV5-1|TRBJ1-1
ASSSGVFRDTEAF
>TRBV9|TRBJ2-7
ASSVGATYEQY
>TRBV27|TRBJ2-1
ASSPSFRDRVQRAYNEQF
>TRBV6-5|TRBJ1-6
ASSYSLGGHSPLH
>TRBV3-1/TRBV3-2|TRBJ1-3
ASSQGNWQLGNTIY
>TRBV5-1|TRBJ1-1
ASSLVGGESTEAF
>TRBV12-5|TRBJ1-1
ASGLVLSERITPPRGHTEAF
>TRBV30|TRBJ1-1
AWSPRGRNTEAF
>TRBV24-1|TRBJ2-5
ATSGITSGMKETQY
>TRBV28|TRBJ1-2
ASSWEGARGYT
>TRBV6-6|TRBJ1-4
ASSYSSQGRKLF
>TRBV19|TRBJ1-2
ASSMVSNYGYT
>TRBV29-1|TRBJ1-1
SVEEQSNTEAF
>TRBV3-1/TRBV3-2|TRBJ1-2
ASSQEPGLGGYT
>TRBV30|TRBJ1-6
AWEPLGQGRSPLH
>TRBV4-1|TRBJ2-1
ASSQERRSPYNEQF
>TRBV9|TRBJ1-2
ASSRTGRGHGYT
>TRBV3-1/TRBV3-2|TRBJ1-1
ATSPGSNEAF
>TRBV15|TRBJ1-1
ATSWPGQSNTEAF
>TRBV12-3/TRBV12-4|TRBJ1-4
ASSLFSDEKLF
>TRBV7-2|TRBJ1-2
ASSTRTGDHGYT
>TRBV7-3|TRBJ2-3
ASSSRSGTDTQY
>TRBV2|TRBJ2-7
ASSAPGVSYEQY
>TRBV6-1|TRBJ1-2
ASSEDGQRSYT
>TRBV5-5|TRBJ2-1
ASSLVAGGIDEQF
>TRBV5-1|TRBJ1-3
ASSFEPYGGNTIY
>TRBV10-3|TRBJ1-5
AIAGTGNQPQH
>TRBV7-8|TRBJ2-5
ASSPRSRVETQY
>TRBV19|TRBJ1-5
ASSIPQGKGYQPQH
>TRBV6-5|TRBJ1-2
AIGTDYGYT
>TRBV10-3|TRBJ1-2
AIRPVGSTNYGYT
>TRBV5-5|TRBJ2-1
ASSLASGRVYNEQF
>TRBV24-1|TRBJ2-1
ATSDSRDEQF
>TRBV28|TRBJ1-3
ASSEGGSDVFSGNTIY
>TRBV4-2|TRBJ2-5
ASSRGRAAGTGKETQY
>TRBV24-1|TRBJ1-5
ATSGQGGNQPQH
>TRBV23-1|TRBJ1-1
ASSQSAGFEGQRNTEAF
>TRBV5-1|TRBJ2-1
ASSSRRGQTPQF
>TRBV20-1|TRBJ1-3
SASPGEGSGNTIY
>TRBV3-1/TRBV3-2|TRBJ2-7
ASSQDTKTQQY